What follows are 14 T cell receptor beta chains derived from one specimen sequenced in a study of blood T cells in healthy people across ages. A second PCR, run for roughly 6 to 11 cycles, used a sample-barcoded 5' primer plus a J-beta primer mix. One entry per CDR3 protein, called by TCRdb with MiXCR from the 5' RACE reads. This table has 850,000 or so distinct CDR3 sequences, more than 25% appearing once. Sequencing used blood. The receptor set was obtained from a woman older than 75 in good health.

The rearrangement uses TRBV5-1 and TRBJ1-2; 10 positions match TRBD1. In germline, CDR1 is SGHRS, CDR2 YFSETQ. The CDR3 totals 18 residues. The V and J ends lost 1 base and 2 bases, in that order; junction bases with no gene match: 11. The CDR3 loop reads CASSLIPPDRGANYGYTF. The DNA for the CDR3 is TGCGCCAGCAGCTTGATCCCCCCGGACAGGGGGGCAAACTATGGCTACACCTTC.

This clonotype was observed a handful of times. Here the CDR3 DNA reads TGTGCCAGCAGCTTAGGCACTGTTACCTTGAATTCACCCCTCCACTTT. Translated: CASSLGTVTLNSPLHF. The J gene is TRBJ1-6, the V gene TRBV7-2; D gene ambiguous. The CDR3 contains 16 residues. Trimming stripped 1 base from V and 7 bases from J, with 14 bases between. CDR1 is SGHTA, CDR2 FQGNSA, per germline.

This clonotype was detected ten times or more. Possible read error: a much larger clone is one base away. The chain has TRBV4-3 and TRBJ2-1, with D unresolved. CDR1 is LGHNA and CDR2 is YSLEER in the germline V gene. CDR3 size: 14 residues. This CDR3 reads CASNQEQYWNEQFF. In DNA, the CDR3 is TGCGCCAGCAACCAAGAGCAGTACTGGAATGAGCAGTTCTTC.

The chain is built from TRBV5-4 and TRBJ2-3, with D unresolved. There are 15 residues in the CDR3. Trimming removed 0 bases from V and 4 bases from J, with 12 bases in between. Germline lookup yields CDR1 SGHNT and CDR2 YYREEE (reference sequence). The CDR3 bases are TGTGCCAGCAGCTTGGGGGGAATAACCGCAGATACGCAGTATTTT. The encoded protein is CASSLGGITADTQYF.

This clonotype has at least ten counts. This chain uses TRBV5-1 with TRBJ2-5; 9 bases align to TRBD1. Germline V gene data show CDR1 as SGHRS and CDR2 as YFSETQ. The CDR3 consists of 16 residues. Trimming took 1 base from V and 2 from J; bases not matched to a gene: 6. The CDR3 sequence is CASSLMGQGKQETQYF. The DNA of the CDR3 is TGCGCCAGCAGCTTGATGGGACAGGGAAAACAAGAGACCCAGTACTTC.

V and J are TRBV20-1 and TRBJ1-1; TRBD1 might be the D (5 bases). The CDR3 covers 15 residues. V gave up 1 base and J gave up 1 base, with 13 bases separating them. Germline lookup yields CDR1 DFQATT and CDR2 SNEGSKA (reference sequence). CDR3 region: CSARGLARANTEAFF. CDR3 in DNA: TGCAGTGCTAGAGGTCTAGCCAGGGCGAACACTGAAGCTTTCTTT.

The chain combines TRBV28 with TRBJ1-2; no firm D call. Per germline, CDR1 MDHEN and CDR2 SYDVKM. V was clipped by 8 bases and J by 7 bases, with 17 bases between them. The CDR3 has 13 residues. The CDR3 DNA reads as TGTGCCAGCCTGCGGACTTTGGGCTGTGGCTACACCTTC. This gives the protein CASLRTLGCGYTF.

This clonotype showed up many times. The chain links TRBV5-1 to TRBJ1-2, with a weak D call TRBD1 (5 bases). The CDR3 loop spans 15 amino acids. CDR1 SGHRS and CDR2 YFSETQ come from the germline V gene. V gave up 3 bases and J gave up 4 bases, with 16 bases separating them. The CDR3 nucleotides read TGCGCCAGCAGCTCCGGACACCTCACGGGCTATGGCTACACCTTC. Translation: CASSSGHLTGYGYTF.

This clonotype was observed at least ten times. The genes are TRBV30 and TRBJ2-7, with 7 bases identical to TRBD1. Trimming at V came to 2 bases and at J to 7 bases, leaving 8 bases not matched to a gene. This CDR3 has 13 residues. Germline CDR1 reads GTSNPN; CDR2 reads SVGIG (reference sequence). The CDR3 sequence: CAWSYTTGREQYF. In DNA form, the CDR3 reads TGTGCCTGGAGTTACACGACAGGGAGAGAGCAGTACTTC. The whole variable domain, remainder taken from reference TRBV30 and TRBJ2-7, is SQTIHQWPATLVQPVGSPLSLECTVEGTSNPNLYWYRQAAGRGLQLLFYSVGIGQISSEVPQNLSASRPQDRQFILSSKKLLLSDSGFYLCAWSYTTGREQYFGPGTRLTVT.

Worth noting for this clonotype: This may stem from a read error, because a much larger clone lies one nucleotide away. The chain employs TRBV20-1 and TRBJ1-5; the D is unclear. From germline, CDR1 is DFQATT and CDR2 SNEGSKA (reference sequence). CDR3 size: 15 residues. The CDR3 DNA reads as TGCAGTGCTCCTTCCCAGGCCTATAGCGATCAGCCCCAGCATTTT. It is translated as CSAPSQAYSDQPQHF.

This clonotype was detected a few times. This may stem from a read error, because a much larger clone lies one nucleotide away. This sequence joins TRBV5-1 and TRBJ2-1, with D possibly called TRBD1 or TRBD2 (5 bases each). Germline V gene data show CDR1 as SGHRS and CDR2 as YFSETQ. Trimming shortened V by 0 bases and J by 10 bases, and 11 bases separated the two germline ends. The CDR3 is made up of 13 amino acids. CDR3 nucleotides: TGCGCCAGCAGCTTGGGGGGGAACTACGAGCAGTTCTTC. This codes for CASSLGGNYEQFF. The full variable domain, its missing parts supplied by reference TRBV5-1 and TRBJ2-1, is KAGVTQTPRYLIKTRGQQVTLSCSPISGHRSVSWYQQTPGQGLQFLFEYFSETQRNKGNFPGRFSGRQFSNSRSEMNVSTLELGDSALYLCASSLGGNYEQFFGPGTRLTVL.

Concerning this clonotype itself: A read error may explain this, as a much larger clone is one base away. The chain has TRBV7-9 and TRBJ1-5; D gene unclear. The V end was cut by 7 bases, the J end by 9 bases, with 7 bases between. Germline assignment: CDR1 SEHNR and CDR2 FQNEAQ (reference sequence). The length of the CDR3 is 10 residues. The CDR3 bases are TGTGCCAGCAACTTTAGGCCCCAGCATTTT. This encodes CASNFRPQHF.

In its sample, this clonotype was seen once. At one end the junction does not follow the germline gene, possibly because of a read error. The chain carries TRBV7-2 and TRBJ1-2; 10 bases are a match to TRBD1. Germline V gene sequence: CDR1 SGHTA, CDR2 FQGNSA. CDR3 length equals 16 residues. The CDR3 reads CASSSDRQGANYGHTF. CDR3 nucleotide sequence: TGTGCCAGCAGCTCGGATAGACAGGGGGCGAACTATGGCCACACCTTC.

The chain uses TRBV14 and TRBJ1-1, with D possibly TRBD1 on 6 matching bases. The CDR3 runs to 18 residues. CDR1 is SGHDN, CDR2 FVKESK, per germline. V gave up 2 bases and J gave up 1 base, with 20 bases separating them. DNA of the CDR3: TGTGCCAGCAGCCAACCCGGCCGGGACAAGGGGCCGAACACTGAAGCTTTCTTT. Translated, it gives CASSQPGRDKGPNTEAFF.